The 9 T cell receptor beta chains below were found in one sample sequenced in a study of CD8+ T cells in alopecia areata. cDNA prepared by RNA extraction and subsequent reverse transcription served as the template for sequencing. Using immunoSEQ multiplex PCR, the repertoire was profiled, and TCRdb retains in-frame clones only, with some absent. The sample holds 90,000 to 150,000 clones; 50% to 55% are singletons and the top ten take 0.45% to 0.5%. This sample's treatment: oral pan-JAK inhibitor, 5-10 mg twice daily. The source was CD4+ T cells sorted from blood, collected at week 4, from a patient treated with tofacitinib. The receptors were sampled from a human donor with alopecia areata.

The V gene is TRBV27, the J gene TRBJ1-2, with 7 bases aligning to TRBD1. J lost 2 bases, V lost 7 bases, and 13 bases had no gene match. The germline CDR1 and CDR2 sequences are MNHEY and SMNVEV (reference sequence). CDR3 size: 16 residues. DNA of the CDR3: TGTGCCAGCACCCCTAGCGGGACAGCTTCAAACTATGGCTACACCTTC. Amino acid sequence: CASTPSGTASNYGYTF.

This chain links TRBV6-5 with TRBJ2-5; possibly TRBD1 for D (6 bases). Per germline, CDR1 MNHEY and CDR2 SVGAGI. This CDR3 contains 14 residues. The germline V and J ends were trimmed by 5 bases and 2 bases, with 12 bases remaining between them. CDR3 residues: CASSADSDQETQYF. The CDR3 DNA follows: TGTGCCAGCAGTGCGGACAGTGATCAAGAGACCCAGTACTTC.

This clone was recorded a few times. The chain employs TRBV5-1 and TRBJ2-1; the D is unclear. Germline loops: CDR1 SGHRS, CDR2 YFSETQ. The CDR3 extends over 14 amino acids. The V end was cut by 4 bases, the J end by 8 bases, with 16 bases between. The CDR3 loop reads CASSPTRAQHEQFF. The DNA for the CDR3 is TGCGCCAGCAGCCCAACCCGGGCCCAACATGAGCAGTTCTTC. The whole variable domain, filled in from reference TRBV5-1 and TRBJ2-1, reads KAGVTQTPRYLIKTRGQQVTLSCSPISGHRSVSWYQQTPGQGLQFLFEYFSETQRNKGNFPGRFSGRQFSNSRSEMNVSTLELGDSALYLCASSPTRAQHEQFFGPGTRLTVL.

This clone was detected only once. The V call is TRBV29-1, the J call TRBJ1-2; TRBD1 aligns across 8 bases. CDR1 is SQVTM, CDR2 ANQGSEA, per germline. Trimming removed 7 bases from V and 5 bases from J; junction bases left unmatched: 6. CDR3 size: 12 residues. The CDR3 DNA reads TGCAGCGGAGGTGGACAGGGTTATGGCTACACCTTC. Amino acids: CSGGGQGYGYTF.

This clone was counted only a few times. The J gene is TRBJ2-1, the V gene TRBV2; 7 nucleotides line up with TRBD1. The CDR3 has 12 residues. The trim removed 4 bases at V and 12 bases at J, leaving 6 bases unmatched. Germline V gives CDR1 SNHLY, CDR2 FYNNEI. The CDR3 sequence is CASSGSRDRQFF. CDR3 bases: TGTGCCAGCAGTGGTTCCCGGGACAGGCAGTTCTTC. Full variable domain (outside the CDR3, taken from reference TRBV2 and TRBJ2-1): EPEVTQTPSHQVTQMGQEVILRCVPISNHLYFYWYRQILGQKVEFLVSFYNNEISEKSEIFDDQFSVERPDGSNFTLKIRSTKLEDSAMYFCASSGSRDRQFFGPGTRLTVL.

The V gene is TRBV5-6, the J gene TRBJ1-2; perhaps TRBD1 as D (5 bases). The CDR3 length is 18 residues. Germline values: CDR1 SGHDT, CDR2 YYEEEE. V was pared by 3 bases and J by 0 bases, with 21 bases between. The CDR3 region has the DNA TGTGCCAGCAGCTATGAAACGGGACTCCTAGGAGCTAACTATGGCTACACCTTC. This gives the protein CASSYETGLLGANYGYTF.

This clone was counted ten times or more. The V call is TRBV5-6, the J call TRBJ2-1; D is perhaps TRBD2 (5 bases). V shed 3 bases and J shed 0 bases, with 10 bases lying between them. Germline-derived CDR1 and CDR2 are SGHDT and YYEEEE. This CDR3 spans 15 amino acids. The CDR3 spells CASSSRDSSYNEQFF. The DNA of the CDR3 is TGTGCCAGCAGCTCCCGGGATTCCTCCTACAATGAGCAGTTCTTC.

This clone was seen a few times. The chain recombines TRBV4-2 with TRBJ2-1; 9 bases fit TRBD2. The germline V gene has CDR1 LGHNA and CDR2 YNFKEQ. The CDR3 is 16 amino acids. Unmatched junction bases numbered 10, after V lost 1 base and J lost 9 bases. The CDR3 loop reads CASSQGISGSPPEQFF. The CDR3 coding sequence is TGTGCCAGCAGCCAAGGGATTAGCGGGAGTCCCCCTGAGCAGTTCTTC.

DNA of the CDR3: TGCGCCAGCAGTGAGAGGAGCTCTGGAAACACCATATATTTT. Translated: CASSERSSGNTIYF. This chain links TRBV10-1 with TRBJ1-3; D remains unclear. Trimming removed 2 bases at V and 0 bases at J, with 5 bases between. The CDR3 consists of 14 residues. Germline V gives CDR1 WNHNN, CDR2 SYGVQD (reference sequence).